This is a list of T cell receptor beta chains from one sample in a study of blood T cell repertoires in COVID-19. Libraries were prepared by immunoSEQ multiplex PCR; TCRdb keeps only in-frame clonotypes and omits some of them. The sample lists about 140,000 clones, roughly 85% occurring once. Input material: peripheral blood. Source of these receptors: a man aged 60-69 years with acute or convalescent COVID-19. Each CDR3 is given with its conserved first and last residue. Fields, in order: D gene, clone size, V gene, J gene, CDR3 protein, CDR3 DNA. The D gene is left open where the match is weak. The size field is filled for only some rows; it gives once, few, many or a size class.

d_gene: -; abundance: -; v_gene: TRBV7-8; j_gene: TRBJ1-1; CDR3aa: CASSVTGRNTEAFF; CDR3nt: TGTGCCAGCAGCGTCACAGGGCGAAACACTGAAGCTTTCTTT
d_gene: TRBD1; abundance: -; v_gene: TRBV19; j_gene: TRBJ2-3; CDR3aa: CASSPGQGTDTQYF; CDR3nt: TGTGCCAGTAGCCCCGGACAGGGTACAGATACGCAGTATTTT
d_gene: -; abundance: -; v_gene: TRBV11-2; j_gene: TRBJ1-2; CDR3aa: CASSLAAAGGYTF; CDR3nt: TGTGCCAGCAGCTTAGCGGCGGCCGGTGGCTACACCTTC
d_gene: -; abundance: once; v_gene: TRBV27; j_gene: TRBJ1-2; CDR3aa: CASSLAGNYGYTF; CDR3nt: TGTGCCAGCAGTTTAGCCGGGAACTATGGCTACACCTTC
d_gene: TRBD1; abundance: -; v_gene: TRBV10-3; j_gene: TRBJ2-5; CDR3aa: CALRNRGVEPQETQYF; CDR3nt: TGTGCCCTCAGAAACAGGGGCGTAGAACCTCAAGAGACCCAGTACTTC
d_gene: -; abundance: -; v_gene: TRBV19; j_gene: TRBJ2-7; CDR3aa: CASSTRRSSYEQYF; CDR3nt: TGTGCCAGTAGTACCCGTCGGAGCTCCTACGAGCAGTACTTC
d_gene: TRBD1; abundance: -; v_gene: TRBV19; j_gene: TRBJ1-4; CDR3aa: CASRSGQGREKLFF; CDR3nt: TGTGCCAGTAGGTCGGGACAGGGCCGAGAAAAACTGTTTTTT
d_gene: -; abundance: -; v_gene: TRBV19; j_gene: TRBJ1-1; CDR3aa: CASSITQTGTEAFF; CDR3nt: TGTGCCAGTAGTATTACCCAAACGGGCACTGAAGCTTTCTTT
d_gene: -; abundance: -; v_gene: TRBV13; j_gene: TRBJ2-7; CDR3aa: CASSLGPGTRGYYEQYF; CDR3nt: TGTGCCAGCAGCTTAGGCCCAGGGACCAGGGGCTACTACGAGCAGTACTTC
d_gene: TRBD2; abundance: -; v_gene: TRBV4-1; j_gene: TRBJ2-3; CDR3aa: CASTPGSWAAGGPDTQYF; CDR3nt: TGCGCCAGCACTCCCGGGTCGTGGGCAGCGGGAGGGCCAGATACGCAGTATTTT
d_gene: TRBD2; abundance: -; v_gene: TRBV30; j_gene: TRBJ2-7; CDR3aa: CAWTTGTRSYEQYF; CDR3nt: TGTGCCTGGACGACCGGGACTAGATCCTACGAGCAGTACTTC
d_gene: -; abundance: few; v_gene: TRBV27; j_gene: TRBJ1-5; CDR3aa: CASSLSGGGRQPQHF; CDR3nt: TGTGCCAGCAGTTTATCGGGGGGAGGTCGGCAGCCCCAGCATTTT
d_gene: TRBD2; abundance: -; v_gene: TRBV7-9; j_gene: TRBJ2-5; CDR3aa: CASSPSGAGGAETQYF; CDR3nt: TGTGCCAGCAGCCCGAGCGGGGCGGGAGGGGCGGAGACCCAGTACTTC
d_gene: -; abundance: -; v_gene: TRBV7-9; j_gene: TRBJ2-3; CDR3aa: CAGEGGPAGTDTQYF; CDR3nt: TGTGCCGGCGAAGGGGGGCCAGCGGGAACAGATACGCAGTATTTT
d_gene: -; abundance: -; v_gene: TRBV7-2; j_gene: TRBJ2-1; CDR3aa: CATAGAVTYNEQFF; CDR3nt: TGTGCCACCGCAGGGGCAGTCACCTACAATGAGCAGTTCTTC
d_gene: TRBD1; abundance: -; v_gene: TRBV29-1; j_gene: TRBJ1-2; CDR3aa: CSVQDRVSYGYTF; CDR3nt: TGCAGCGTCCAGGACAGGGTTTCCTATGGCTACACCTTC
d_gene: TRBD2; abundance: -; v_gene: TRBV4-3; j_gene: TRBJ2-1; CDR3aa: CASSQDSASGRLGEQFF; CDR3nt: TGCGCCAGCAGCCAAGATTCGGCTAGCGGGAGGTTAGGTGAGCAGTTCTTC
d_gene: -; abundance: few; v_gene: TRBV19; j_gene: TRBJ1-1; CDR3aa: CASSIGSLSTEAFF; CDR3nt: TGTGCCAGTAGTATAGGGTCACTTAGCACTGAAGCTTTCTTT
d_gene: TRBD1; abundance: -; v_gene: TRBV19; j_gene: TRBJ1-4; CDR3aa: CASRASTGSGEKLFF; CDR3nt: TGTGCCAGTAGAGCCTCGACAGGGAGCGGAGAAAAACTGTTTTTT
d_gene: -; abundance: -; v_gene: TRBV7-2; j_gene: TRBJ1-1; CDR3aa: CASSLADRQNTEAFF; CDR3nt: TGTGCCAGCAGCTTAGCAGACAGGCAGAACACTGAAGCTTTCTTT
d_gene: -; abundance: -; v_gene: TRBV6-5; j_gene: TRBJ2-2; CDR3aa: CASRLERDTGELFF; CDR3nt: TGTGCCAGCAGACTAGAGCGGGACACCGGGGAGCTGTTTTTT
d_gene: -; abundance: few; v_gene: TRBV3-1/TRBV3-2; j_gene: TRBJ1-4; CDR3aa: CASSPPRGGTNEKLFF; CDR3nt: TGTGCCAGCAGCCCCCCGAGAGGGGGAACTAATGAAAAACTGTTTTTT
d_gene: -; abundance: -; v_gene: TRBV6-5; j_gene: TRBJ2-1; CDR3aa: CASSPGSPGEQFF; CDR3nt: TGTGCCAGCAGCCCGGGATCCCCGGGGGAGCAGTTCTTC
d_gene: -; abundance: few; v_gene: TRBV7-3; j_gene: TRBJ1-2; CDR3aa: CASSTEGPQLGGYTF; CDR3nt: TGTGCCAGCAGCACGGAGGGACCGCAGTTAGGTGGCTACACCTTC
d_gene: -; abundance: -; v_gene: TRBV19; j_gene: TRBJ2-6; CDR3aa: CASSRDSSSGANVLTF; CDR3nt: TGTGCCAGTAGCCGGGACTCAAGCTCTGGGGCCAACGTCCTGACTTTC
d_gene: -; abundance: once; v_gene: TRBV29-1; j_gene: TRBJ1-3; CDR3aa: CSVRTSGNTIYF; CDR3nt: TGCAGCGTCAGAACCTCTGGAAACACCATATATTTT
d_gene: -; abundance: -; v_gene: TRBV28; j_gene: TRBJ1-2; CDR3aa: CASSSVPPQANYGYTF; CDR3nt: TGTGCCAGCAGTTCTGTACCACCCCAGGCTAACTATGGCTACACCTTC
d_gene: -; abundance: few; v_gene: TRBV5-1; j_gene: TRBJ2-5; CDR3aa: CASSPPVNQETQYF; CDR3nt: TGCGCCAGCAGCCCCCCCGTGAATCAGGAGACCCAGTACTTC
d_gene: TRBD1; abundance: once; v_gene: TRBV6-6; j_gene: TRBJ2-7; CDR3aa: CASRDREDEQYF; CDR3nt: TGTGCCAGCAGGGACAGGGAGGACGAGCAGTACTTC
d_gene: TRBD1; abundance: -; v_gene: TRBV6-1; j_gene: TRBJ1-3; CDR3aa: CASSVFAGTGASGNTIYF; CDR3nt: TGTGCCAGCAGTGTTTTCGCCGGGACAGGGGCCTCTGGAAACACCATATATTTT
d_gene: -; abundance: -; v_gene: TRBV6-2/TRBV6-3; j_gene: TRBJ2-1; CDR3aa: CASSYGPNEQFF; CDR3nt: TGTGCCAGCAGTTACGGGCCTAATGAGCAGTTCTTC
d_gene: TRBD1; abundance: few; v_gene: TRBV28; j_gene: TRBJ1-4; CDR3aa: CASSPNRGRLFF; CDR3nt: TGTGCCAGCAGTCCAAACAGGGGTAGACTGTTTTTT
d_gene: -; abundance: -; v_gene: TRBV18; j_gene: TRBJ2-4; CDR3aa: CATTTDEGSIQYF; CDR3nt: TGTGCCACCACAACGGATGAGGGCAGCATTCAGTACTTC
d_gene: -; abundance: -; v_gene: TRBV19; j_gene: TRBJ2-7; CDR3aa: CASSPGTSSAPYF; CDR3nt: TGTGCCAGTAGCCCCGGGACATCTTCGGCGCCGTACTTC
d_gene: TRBD1; abundance: -; v_gene: TRBV9; j_gene: TRBJ1-1; CDR3aa: CASSAGTGLNTEAFF; CDR3nt: TGTGCCAGCAGCGCCGGGACAGGGTTGAACACTGAAGCTTTCTTT
d_gene: TRBD2; abundance: once; v_gene: TRBV5-1; j_gene: TRBJ2-7; CDR3aa: CASSSASGRYEQYF; CDR3nt: TGCGCCAGCAGCTCGGCTAGCGGGAGATACGAGCAGTACTTC
d_gene: -; abundance: -; v_gene: TRBV29-1; j_gene: TRBJ1-2; CDR3aa: CSVDPGGYTF; CDR3nt: TGCAGCGTTGACCCCGGGGGCTACACCTTC
d_gene: TRBD2; abundance: once; v_gene: TRBV5-3; j_gene: TRBJ2-7; CDR3aa: CARSSTSGIPREQYF; CDR3nt: TGTGCCAGAAGCTCTACTAGCGGGATCCCGCGGGAGCAGTACTTC
d_gene: -; abundance: -; v_gene: TRBV15; j_gene: TRBJ2-5; CDR3aa: CATSRDHGETQYF; CDR3nt: TGTGCCACCAGCAGAGATCACGGGGAGACCCAGTACTTC
d_gene: TRBD2; abundance: -; v_gene: TRBV19; j_gene: TRBJ2-3; CDR3aa: CASSRGLAGSTDTQYF; CDR3nt: TGTGCCAGTAGCCGAGGACTAGCGGGTAGCACAGATACGCAGTATTTT
d_gene: -; abundance: -; v_gene: TRBV4-3; j_gene: TRBJ1-1; CDR3aa: CASSHSQGRGGTEAFF; CDR3nt: TGCGCCAGCAGCCACTCCCAAGGTAGGGGCGGCACTGAAGCTTTCTTT
d_gene: -; abundance: -; v_gene: TRBV27; j_gene: TRBJ2-6; CDR3aa: CASSSPGTRGANVLTF; CDR3nt: TGTGCCAGCAGTTCCCCCGGGACTCGTGGGGCCAACGTCCTGACTTTC
d_gene: -; abundance: -; v_gene: TRBV6-5; j_gene: TRBJ2-7; CDR3aa: CASSYDRGVREQYF; CDR3nt: TGTGCCAGCAGTTACGACAGAGGTGTACGGGAGCAGTACTTC
d_gene: TRBD1; abundance: -; v_gene: TRBV7-8; j_gene: TRBJ2-1; CDR3aa: CASSLAGQGAGNEQFF; CDR3nt: TGTGCCAGCAGCTTAGCTGGACAGGGGGCGGGCAATGAGCAGTTCTTC
d_gene: TRBD1; abundance: -; v_gene: TRBV5-6; j_gene: TRBJ2-6; CDR3aa: CASSSSGTGITGANVLTF; CDR3nt: TGTGCCAGCAGCTCTTCCGGGACAGGGATCACAGGGGCCAACGTCCTGACTTTC